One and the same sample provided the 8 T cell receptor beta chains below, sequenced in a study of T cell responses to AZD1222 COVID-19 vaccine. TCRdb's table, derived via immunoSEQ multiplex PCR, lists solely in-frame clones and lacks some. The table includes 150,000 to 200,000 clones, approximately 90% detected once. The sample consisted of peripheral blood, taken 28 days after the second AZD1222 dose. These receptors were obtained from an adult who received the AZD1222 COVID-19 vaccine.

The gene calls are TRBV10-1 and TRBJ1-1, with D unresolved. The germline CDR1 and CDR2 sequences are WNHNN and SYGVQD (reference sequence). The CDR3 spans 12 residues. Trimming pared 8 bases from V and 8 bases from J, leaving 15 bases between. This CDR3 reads CASSRGGREAFF. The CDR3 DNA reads TGCGCCAGCTCGCGGGGAGGAAGGGAAGCTTTCTTT.

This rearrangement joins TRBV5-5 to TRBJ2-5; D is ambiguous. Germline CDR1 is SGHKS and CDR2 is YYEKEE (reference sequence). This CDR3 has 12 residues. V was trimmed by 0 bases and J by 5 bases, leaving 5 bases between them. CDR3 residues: CASSLAGETQYF. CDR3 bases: TGTGCCAGCAGCTTGGCGGGTGAGACCCAGTACTTC. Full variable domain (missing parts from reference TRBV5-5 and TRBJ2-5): DAGVTQSPTHLIKTRGQQVTLRCSPISGHKSVSWYQQVLGQGPQFIFQYYEKEERGRGNFPDRFSARQFPNYSSELNVNALLLGDSALYLCASSLAGETQYFGPGTRLLVL.

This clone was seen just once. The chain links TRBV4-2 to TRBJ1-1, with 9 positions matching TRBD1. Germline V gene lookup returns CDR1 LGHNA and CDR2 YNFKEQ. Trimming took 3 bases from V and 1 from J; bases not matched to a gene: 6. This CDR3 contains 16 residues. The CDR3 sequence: CASSHPSTGGNTEAFF. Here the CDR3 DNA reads TGTGCCAGCAGCCATCCCTCGACAGGGGGGAACACTGAAGCTTTCTTT.

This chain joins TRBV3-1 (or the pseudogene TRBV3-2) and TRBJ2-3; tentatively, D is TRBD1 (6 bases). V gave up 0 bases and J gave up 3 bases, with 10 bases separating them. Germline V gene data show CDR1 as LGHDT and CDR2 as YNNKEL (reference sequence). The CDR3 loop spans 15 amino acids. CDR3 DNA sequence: TGTGCCAGCAGCCAAGAAGGGGGAAGAACAGATACGCAGTATTTT. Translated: CASSQEGGRTDTQYF.

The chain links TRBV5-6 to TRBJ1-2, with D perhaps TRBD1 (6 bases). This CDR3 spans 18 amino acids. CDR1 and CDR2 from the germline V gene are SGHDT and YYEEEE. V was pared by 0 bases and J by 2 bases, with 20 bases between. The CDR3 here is CASSLVFTGAAKNYGYTF. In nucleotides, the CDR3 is TGTGCCAGCAGCTTGGTTTTCACGGGGGCAGCAAAGAACTATGGCTACACCTTC.

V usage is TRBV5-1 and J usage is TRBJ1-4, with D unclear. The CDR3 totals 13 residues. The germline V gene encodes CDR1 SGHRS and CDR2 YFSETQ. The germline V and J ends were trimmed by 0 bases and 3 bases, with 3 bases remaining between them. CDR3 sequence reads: CASSLGANEKLFF. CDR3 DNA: TGCGCCAGCAGCTTGGGGGCTAATGAAAAACTGTTTTTT.

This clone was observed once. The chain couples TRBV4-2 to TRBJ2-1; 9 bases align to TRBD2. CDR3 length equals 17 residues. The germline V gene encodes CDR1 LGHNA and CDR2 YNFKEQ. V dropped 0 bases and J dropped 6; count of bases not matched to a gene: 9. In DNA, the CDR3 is TGTGCCAGCAGCCAAGATCTTGTGGCACTAGCGGGCAATGAGCAGTTCTTC. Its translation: CASSQDLVALAGNEQFF.

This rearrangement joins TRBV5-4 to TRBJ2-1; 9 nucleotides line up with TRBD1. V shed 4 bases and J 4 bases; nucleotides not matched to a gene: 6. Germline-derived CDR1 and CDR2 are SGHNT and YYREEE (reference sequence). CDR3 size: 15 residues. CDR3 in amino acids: CASSTRDRAYNEQFF. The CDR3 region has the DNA TGTGCCAGCAGCACCCGGGACAGGGCTTACAATGAGCAGTTCTTC.